The entry below describes one TCR beta chain. This clonotype came up a few times. Its antigen is unknown. Per-base qualities were not stored, and no clone one base away is much larger. These data belong to a study of response to subunit inactivated influenza vaccine (dated by TCRdb to 2016 to 2018). About the study as a whole: The study used deep quantitative T cell receptor repertoire profiling to track responses to a trivalent subunit inactivated influenza vaccine. Paper-wide results and their limitations: The authors suggested that each seasonal influenza vaccination may recruit only a limited number of new T cells.

Taken from cysteine to phenylalanine, the CDR3 has 10 residues. CDR3 DNA is the only sequence kept; it has 30 bases, read in frame from the first base. CDR1 and CDR2, per the germline V gene, are SQVTM and ANQGSEA. Relative to germline, V is 5 bases shorter and J is 1 base shorter, with 3 bases between their ends. Library creation used RT-PCR. The sequencer was an Illumina HiSeq 2500. The public sequencing data were trimmed at Q25 with fastp and processed into clonotypes with MiXCR by TCRdb, which kept only in-frame beta chains. CDR3 protein duplicates are merged, each entry listing the most common genes and DNA. This sample holds roughly 670,000 distinct CDR3 sequences; 14% were observed only once. The ten biggest clones cover 7.6% of the sample.

This TCR derives from a man aged 45-65 years who received an inactivated influenza vaccine. Donor details come from another sample of the same person, matched by shared clones. The specimen was PBMCs from blood, collected around 15 days before vaccination. The V and J segments used are TRBV29-1 and TRBJ2-7, with the D gene not confidently named. CDR3 protein: CSVYSYEQYF. The sequence in DNA is TGCAGCGTTTATTCCTACGAGCAGTACTTC.